This T cell receptor beta chain was identified in a study of cytomegalovirus exposure and HLA in healthy donors. Nominally healthy donors were sampled, though unrecorded immune exposures were likely. The length of the CDR3 is 16 residues. The V segment lost 4 bases and the J segment 3 bases; nucleotides outside the gene matches: 11. Germline CDR1 reads SGDLS; CDR2 reads YYNGEE. Study conclusions and caveats: The majority of CMV-associated TCR beta chains were reported as apparently HLA-restricted in a later analysis. Testing in vitro showed a few CMV-associated chains specific for CMV antigens. It was reported that the classifier diagnosed cytomegalovirus status with high specificity and sensitivity in both the original and validation cohorts.

Note on this clone: Antigen unknown.

Primers: 60 Vbeta forward and 13 Jbeta reverse. Profiling relied on immunoSEQ multiplex PCR, and the TCRdb table lists in-frame clones only, not all of them. The repertoire holds under 250,000 clones, with roughly four fifths as singletons. The sequencing input was PBMCs. The receptor was derived from a woman aged 50 to 60 in good health and CMV-seropositive. The chain recombines TRBV9 with TRBJ1-1, with 8 bases fitting TRBD1. The CDR3 DNA reads as TGTGCCAGCAGCCGGCGCATTGACAGGGGAGACACTGAAGCTTTCTTT. It specifies CASSRRIDRGDTEAFF.